This paragraph reports one TCR beta chain. The antigen is not known. Trimming cost V 5 bases and J 0 bases, with 11 bases left between them. The CDR3 contains 14 residues. The germline gives CDR1 MNHEY, CDR2 SMNVEV (reference sequence). Method: immunoSEQ multiplex PCR; TCRdb's copy keeps in-frame clones and lacks some. This repertoire shows about 2 million clones, approximately 95% found once; its top ten account for 1% to 1.5%. CD45RO-negative cells were positively selected for CCR7, leaving out terminally differentiated effector memory CD45RA+ cells. This sample stems from a study of shared clonotypes between healthy human individuals. About the research overall: A couple of female and a few male donors aged 18 to 49 were enrolled.

Study findings and constraints: Blood alone was sampled, and tissue repertoires likely differ.

The clonotype comes from a man in his late teens or twenties in good health. The chain has TRBV27 and TRBJ2-7; D might be TRBD1 (6 bases). The sample was naive CD8+ T cells sorted from blood. The chain's CDR3 is CASSPQGNSYEQYF. CDR3 nucleotide sequence: TGTGCCAGCAGTCCCCAGGGGAACTCCTACGAGCAGTACTTC.